The 10 T cell receptor beta chains presented below share a single source sample, sequenced in a study of T cells in Graves' hyperthyroidism and ophthalmopathy. What was amplified from RNA transcripts were TCR beta CDR3 regions. HTBI primers drove first-round RT-PCR of the TCR CDR3. TCRdb reprocessed the multiplex PCR reads with MiXCR, giving one entry per CDR3 protein. Among around 690,000 distinct CDR3 sequences, about 18% were seen once, and the ten largest hold roughly a sixth. Sequenced material: blood. Source of these receptors: a man between 50 and 59 years old with Graves' hyperthyroidism.

The J gene is TRBJ1-2, the V gene TRBV12-5, with 9 bases identical to TRBD1. The CDR3 runs to 13 residues. V was clipped by 6 bases and J by 7 bases; unmatched bases: 6. Germline lookup yields CDR1 LGHNT and CDR2 FRNRAP. CDR3 residues: CASGQQGARGYTF. The CDR3 DNA is TGTGCTAGTGGACAACAGGGGGCTCGTGGCTACACCTTC.

This clonotype showed up many times. The rearrangement joins TRBV7-2 to TRBJ2-1; D might be TRBD1 (6 bases). The CDR3 totals 15 residues. Trimming pared 9 bases from V and 0 bases from J, leaving 15 bases between. Germline V gene lookup returns CDR1 SGHTA and CDR2 FQGNSA. CDR3 coding DNA: TGTGCCAGTGGAGGCGACAGGAGCTCCTACAATGAGCAGTTCTTC. Its protein is CASGGDRSSYNEQFF.

This clonotype has a count of ten or more. This chain links TRBV12-3 or TRBV12-4 with TRBJ2-7, with 8 bases matching TRBD2. With V trimmed by 3 bases and J by 4 bases, 8 bases remained unmatched. This CDR3 has 15 amino acids. The chain's CDR3 is CASSFRTSSLYEQYF. The CDR3 nucleotides are TGTGCCAGCAGTTTTAGGACTAGCTCTTTGTACGAGCAGTACTTC.

This clonotype was seen at least ten times. V usage is TRBV6-5 and J usage is TRBJ1-5, with D possibly matching TRBD1 (5 bases). The CDR3 is made up of 19 amino acids. V was cut by 0 bases and J by 4 bases, with 22 bases left in between. CDR1 is MNHEY, CDR2 SVGAGI, per germline. CDR3 bases: TGTGCCAGCAGTTACTCCTATGATCCTGAACAGGTTTTTAATCAGCCCCAGCATTTT. It encodes CASSYSYDPEQVFNQPQHF.

This clonotype was seen a few times. The gene calls are TRBV13 and TRBJ1-4; D might be TRBD1 (5 bases). Germline values: CDR1 PRHDT, CDR2 FYEKMQ (reference sequence). CDR3 length equals 14 residues. V lost 5 bases, J lost 4 bases, and 11 bases lay in between. CDR3 nucleotide sequence: TGTGCCAGCAGCCAGAGACAGTTTAATGAAAAACTGTTTTTT. As protein: CASSQRQFNEKLFF.

This clonotype was seen many times. This chain joins TRBV7-9 and TRBJ2-7; TRBD2 matches 7 bases. V lost 4 bases, J lost 5 bases, and 11 bases stayed unmatched. The V gene's germline CDR1 is SEHNR and CDR2 FQNEAQ (reference sequence). The CDR3 extends over 15 amino acids. The CDR3 coding sequence is TGTGCCAGCAGCTCCCTATCCGCGGGAGCACACGAGCAGTACTTC. Translating gives CASSSLSAGAHEQYF.

The V call is TRBV27, the J call TRBJ2-7, with 11 bases lining up with TRBD2. V lost 4 bases, J lost 3 bases, and 5 bases stayed unmatched. The CDR3 has 15 amino acids. Germline assignment: CDR1 MNHEY and CDR2 SMNVEV (reference sequence). Here the CDR3 DNA reads TGTGCCAGCAGTTGGACCGGGACTAGCGGCTACGAGCAGTACTTC. It specifies CASSWTGTSGYEQYF.

This clonotype was counted ten times or more. The V gene is TRBV28, the J gene TRBJ2-1; the match to TRBD2 covers 15 bases. The CDR3 covers 18 residues. J gave up 9 bases and V 6 bases, and 15 bases lay outside the gene matches. The germline V gene encodes CDR1 MDHEN and CDR2 SYDVKM. For the CDR3, the DNA is TGTGCCAGCAGCCAATTACCGGGACTAGCGGGAGGCCCCCTTGAGCAGTTCTTC. Translated: CASSQLPGLAGGPLEQFF.

This rearrangement joins TRBV6-2 or TRBV6-3 to TRBJ2-2; 16 bases match TRBD2. CDR1 and CDR2 (germline): MNHEY, SVGEGT. V dropped 4 bases and J dropped 3; count of bases not matched to a gene: 14. This CDR3 is 21 amino acids long. The CDR3 nucleotides are TGTGCCAGCAGTTTCCCTCGCGGGACTAGCGGGAGGGCCTTGGACACCGGGGAGCTGTTTTTT. Its protein product is CASSFPRGTSGRALDTGELFF.

As regards this clonotype: Germline is not matched at one junction end, which may reflect a read error. V gene TRBV7-6 combines with J gene TRBJ1-1; D is unclear. Germline V gives CDR1 SGHVS, CDR2 FNYEAQ. The CDR3 consists of 13 residues. The chain's CDR3 is CDSSLHLNTEAFF. The CDR3 region has the DNA TGTGACAGCAGCTTACATCTGAACACTGAAGCTTTCTTT. Full variable domain (outside the CDR3, taken from reference TRBV7-6 and TRBJ1-1): GAGVSQSPRYKVTKRGQDVALRCDPISGHVSLYWYRQALGQGPEFLTYFNYEAQQDKSGLPNDRFSAERPEGSISTLTIQRTEQRDSAMYRCDSSLHLNTEAFFGQGTRLTVV.